The entry below describes one T cell receptor (beta chain). What it recognizes is unknown. The sample belongs to a study of T cell responses to AZD1222 COVID-19 vaccine. Some clones are missing from TCRdb's copy, which holds only in-frame ones; the method was immunoSEQ multiplex PCR. The sample holds 100,000 to 150,000 clones; more than 80% are singletons and the top ten take approximately 4.4%. Study outcomes and limitations: The breadth and depth of Spike-specific TCRs increased once two AZD1222 doses had been given. Samples come after the peak T cell response, not at day 14.

This CDR3 has 15 residues. Germline CDR1 and CDR2: SNHLY and FYNNEI. J lost 3 bases, V lost 4 bases, and 5 bases had no gene match. The receptor comes from an adult who received the AZD1222 COVID-19 vaccine. The chain carries TRBV2 and TRBJ2-7; TRBD2 aligns across 11 bases. This specimen consisted of peripheral blood, obtained 28 days after the second AZD1222 dose. The CDR3 coding sequence is TGTGCCAGCAGTGTACTAGCGGGGGTGGTCTACGAGCAGTACTTC. This encodes CASSVLAGVVYEQYF.